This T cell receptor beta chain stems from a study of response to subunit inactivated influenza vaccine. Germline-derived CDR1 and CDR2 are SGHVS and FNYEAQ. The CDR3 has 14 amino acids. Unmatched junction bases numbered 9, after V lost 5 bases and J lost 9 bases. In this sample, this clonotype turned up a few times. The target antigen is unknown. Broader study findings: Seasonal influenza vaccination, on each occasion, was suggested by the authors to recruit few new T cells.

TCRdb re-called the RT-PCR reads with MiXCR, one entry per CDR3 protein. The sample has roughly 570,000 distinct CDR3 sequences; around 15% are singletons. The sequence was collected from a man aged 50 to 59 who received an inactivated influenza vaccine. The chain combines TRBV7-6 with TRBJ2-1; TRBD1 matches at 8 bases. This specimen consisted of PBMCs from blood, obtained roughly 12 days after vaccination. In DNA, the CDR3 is TGTGCCAGCAGCGGACAGGGTGTTTTTGGTGAGCAGTTCTTC. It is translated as CASSGQGVFGEQFF. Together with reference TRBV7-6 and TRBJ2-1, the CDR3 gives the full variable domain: GAGVSQSPRYKVTKRGQDVALRCDPISGHVSLYWYRQALGQGPEFLTYFNYEAQQDKSGLPNDRFSAERPEGSISTLTIQRTEQRDSAMYRCASSGQGVFGEQFFGPGTRLTVL.